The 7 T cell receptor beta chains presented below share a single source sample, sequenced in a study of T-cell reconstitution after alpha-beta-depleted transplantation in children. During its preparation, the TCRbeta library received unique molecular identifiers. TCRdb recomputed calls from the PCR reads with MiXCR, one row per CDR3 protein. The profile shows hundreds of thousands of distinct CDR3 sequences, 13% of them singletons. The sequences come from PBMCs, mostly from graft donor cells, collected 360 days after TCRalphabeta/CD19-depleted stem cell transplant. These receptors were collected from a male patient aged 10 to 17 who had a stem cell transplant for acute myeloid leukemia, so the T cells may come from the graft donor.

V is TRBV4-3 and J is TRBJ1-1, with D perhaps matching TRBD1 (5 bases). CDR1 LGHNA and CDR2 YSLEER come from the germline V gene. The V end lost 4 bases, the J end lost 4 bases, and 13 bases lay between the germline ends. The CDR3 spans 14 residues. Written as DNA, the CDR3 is TGCGCCAGCAGCCCACACAGGTTAAGCACTGAAGCTTTCTTT. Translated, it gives CASSPHRLSTEAFF.

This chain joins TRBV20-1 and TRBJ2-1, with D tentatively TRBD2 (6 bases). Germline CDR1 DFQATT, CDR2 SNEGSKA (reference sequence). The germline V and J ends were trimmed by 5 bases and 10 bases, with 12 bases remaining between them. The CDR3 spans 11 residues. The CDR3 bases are TGCAGTGCTCCGGGACTCCGAGAGCAGTTCTTC. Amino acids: CSAPGLREQFF.

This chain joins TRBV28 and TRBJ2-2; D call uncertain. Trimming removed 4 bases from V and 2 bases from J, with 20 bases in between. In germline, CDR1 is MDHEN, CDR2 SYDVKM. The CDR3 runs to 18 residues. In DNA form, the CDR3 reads TGTGCCAGCAGTTCAACTGTCGGGCGTCGGTTCAACACCGGGGAGCTGTTTTTT. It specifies CASSSTVGRRFNTGELFF. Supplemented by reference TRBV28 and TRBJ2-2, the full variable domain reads DVKVTQSSRYLVKRTGEKVFLECVQDMDHENMFWYRQDPGLGLRLIYFSYDVKMKEKGDIPEGYSVSREKKERFSLILESASTNQTSMYLCASSSTVGRRFNTGELFFGEGSRLTVL.

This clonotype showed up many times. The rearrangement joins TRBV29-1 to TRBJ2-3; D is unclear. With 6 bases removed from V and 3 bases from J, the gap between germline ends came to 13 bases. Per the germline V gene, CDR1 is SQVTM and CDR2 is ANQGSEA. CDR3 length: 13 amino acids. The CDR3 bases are TGCAGCGTCCGTATCACTTCGACAGATACGCAGTATTTT. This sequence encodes CSVRITSTDTQYF.

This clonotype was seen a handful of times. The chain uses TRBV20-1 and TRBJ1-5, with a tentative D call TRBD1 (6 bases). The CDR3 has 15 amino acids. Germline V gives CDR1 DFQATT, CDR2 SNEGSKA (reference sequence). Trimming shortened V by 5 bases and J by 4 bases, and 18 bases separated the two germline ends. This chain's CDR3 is CSARISTGGNQPQHF. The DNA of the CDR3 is TGCAGTGCTCGTATTTCGACAGGTGGGAATCAGCCCCAGCATTTT.

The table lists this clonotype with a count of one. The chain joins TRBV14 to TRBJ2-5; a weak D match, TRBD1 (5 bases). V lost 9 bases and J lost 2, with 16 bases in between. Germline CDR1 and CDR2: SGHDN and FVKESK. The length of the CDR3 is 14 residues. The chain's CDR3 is CARTPPGRQETQYF. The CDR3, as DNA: TGTGCCAGGACGCCGCCAGGGCGTCAAGAGACCCAGTACTTC.

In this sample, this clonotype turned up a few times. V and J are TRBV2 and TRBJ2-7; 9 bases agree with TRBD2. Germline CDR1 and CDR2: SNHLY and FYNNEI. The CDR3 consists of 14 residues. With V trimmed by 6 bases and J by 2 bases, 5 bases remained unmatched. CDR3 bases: TGTGCCAGCAGGCCGGCGGGAGGGGCCTACGAGCAGTACTTC. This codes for CASRPAGGAYEQYF.